Following are 20 T cell receptor beta chains from one sample sequenced in a study of blood T cells in healthy people across ages. Primers used in a second PCR of roughly 7 to 12 cycles were a sample-barcoded 5' primer and a J-beta primer mix. Via MiXCR, TCRdb re-called the 5' RACE reads, giving one row per CDR3 protein. The sample includes 950,000 to 1,200,000 distinct CDR3 sequences, under 40% of them seen just once. The sequenced material came from blood. These TCRs come from a man aged 18 to 29 in good health.

This clonotype was detected a few times. The rearrangement joins TRBV20-1 to TRBJ1-1; D unclear. Trimming shortened V by 1 base and J by 0 bases, and 9 bases separated the two germline ends. In germline, CDR1 is DFQATT, CDR2 SNEGSKA (reference sequence). The CDR3 runs to 14 residues. For the CDR3, the DNA is TGCAGTGCTAGAGCGGAAAACCTGAACACTGAAGCTTTCTTT. Translation gives CSARAENLNTEAFF.

This clonotype occurred many times. J is TRBJ2-7 and V is TRBV12-3 or TRBV12-4; D gene unclear. V lost 6 bases and J lost 2, with 8 bases in between. CDR3 length: 12 amino acids. CDR3 in DNA: TGTGCCAGCAGCCCAAGACCCTACGAGCAGTACTTC. As protein: CASSPRPYEQYF.

The chain has TRBV7-3 and TRBJ2-5; D gene ambiguous. Trimming pared 6 bases from V and 11 bases from J, leaving 16 bases between. The germline V gene encodes CDR1 SGHTA and CDR2 FQGTGA. The CDR3 extends over 12 amino acids. CDR3 coding DNA: TGTGCCAGCAGTCAAAGGTTCGATGAGCAGTACTTC. Protein product: CASSQRFDEQYF.

The table lists this clonotype with a few counts. The chain employs TRBV4-3 and TRBJ2-5; 7 bases map to TRBD1. In germline, CDR1 is LGHNA, CDR2 YSLEER. This CDR3 has 14 residues. The junction had 7 bases not matched to a gene; V was cut back by 4 bases and J by 5 bases. CDR3 region: CASSLQGDGETQYF. CDR3 DNA sequence: TGCGCCAGCAGCCTCCAGGGGGATGGGGAGACCCAGTACTTC.

This clonotype has at least ten counts. The V gene is TRBV6-6, the J gene TRBJ1-2, with D maybe TRBD1 (6 bases). The CDR3 is 16 amino acids. Germline CDR1 is MNHNY and CDR2 is SVGAGI (reference sequence). The V end lost 6 bases, the J end lost 0 bases, and 17 bases lay between the germline ends. The CDR3: CASSPRGSYPNYGYTF. For the CDR3, the DNA is TGTGCCAGCAGCCCCAGGGGCTCCTACCCTAACTATGGCTACACCTTC.

The genes are TRBV7-6 and TRBJ1-5; D not resolved. V was clipped by 1 base and J by 5 bases, with 6 bases between them. The CDR3 length is 13 residues. Germline CDR1 is SGHVS and CDR2 is FNYEAQ. As DNA, the CDR3 is TGTGCCAGCAGCTTAGGGGCCTATCAGCCCCAGCATTTT. As protein: CASSLGAYQPQHF.

Only a few counts were recorded for this clonotype. V is TRBV7-2 and J is TRBJ2-7, with 9 positions matching TRBD1. The V gene end was trimmed by 5 bases and the J gene end by 7 bases; junction bases not matched to a gene: 12. CDR3 length: 15 amino acids. Per germline, CDR1 SGHTA and CDR2 FQGNSA. CDR3 in amino acids: CASSTRTGAAEEQYF. DNA of the CDR3: TGTGCCAGCAGCACGAGGACAGGGGCTGCCGAGGAGCAGTACTTC.

This clonotype appeared a few times. This chain uses TRBV20-1 with TRBJ2-1; 10 bases align to TRBD2. CDR1 is DFQATT and CDR2 is SNEGSKA in the germline V gene (reference sequence). Trimming cost V 5 bases and J 4 bases; bases outside gene matches: 5. The CDR3 contains 14 residues. The CDR3 DNA follows: TGCAGTGCTCTGAGCGGGGGGGATTACAATGAGCAGTTCTTC. This translates into CSALSGGDYNEQFF.

Ten or more counts support this clonotype. The genes are TRBV6-6 and TRBJ1-2, with a tentative D call TRBD1 (5 bases). Germline values: CDR1 MNHNY, CDR2 SVGAGI (reference sequence). This CDR3 is 13 amino acids long. V shed 5 bases and J shed 7 bases, with 14 bases lying between them. The CDR3 here is CASSIDRLGGYTF. In DNA, the CDR3 is TGTGCCAGCAGTATCGACAGACTTGGTGGCTACACCTTC.

This clonotype was picked up one time. DNA for the CDR3: TGTGCCAGCAGCCCAGGGGTCAACAGCACAGATACGCAGTATTTT. Translated, it gives CASSPGVNSTDTQYF. V usage is TRBV7-9 and J usage is TRBJ2-3, with D possibly being TRBD1 (6 bases). The CDR3 runs to 15 residues. Germline CDR1 is SEHNR and CDR2 is FQNEAQ (reference sequence). The V and J ends lost 5 bases and 0 bases respectively, with 12 bases between them. The complete variable domain, with remaining parts taken from reference TRBV7-9 and TRBJ2-3, reads DTGVSQNPRHKITKRGQNVTFRCDPISEHNRLYWYRQTLGQGPEFLTYFQNEAQLEKSRLLSDRFSAERPKGSFSTLEIQRTEQGDSAMYLCASSPGVNSTDTQYFGPGTRLTVL.

This sequence joins TRBV20-1 and TRBJ2-1, with 13 nucleotides matching TRBD2. The CDR3 sequence is 13 residues long. Germline values: CDR1 DFQATT, CDR2 SNEGSKA (reference sequence). Here the CDR3 DNA reads TGCAGGGCCGGGACTAGCGGGGTTCGCGAGCAGTTCTTC. Translating gives CRAGTSGVREQFF.

V is TRBV9 and J is TRBJ2-3; D gene ambiguous. The CDR3 totals 15 residues. V gave up 4 bases and J gave up 2 bases, with 14 bases separating them. The germline CDR1 and CDR2 sequences are SGDLS and YYNGEE. The CDR3 protein is CASSPSLGDTDTQYF. The CDR3 coding sequence is TGTGCCAGCAGCCCGAGTTTGGGCGACACAGATACGCAGTATTTT.

This clonotype was counted between two and nine times. V usage is TRBV20-1 and J usage is TRBJ2-7; 7 bases are shared with TRBD1. Germline CDR1 is DFQATT and CDR2 is SNEGSKA (reference sequence). V lost 4 bases to trimming and J lost 0 bases; unmatched junction nucleotides: 6. This CDR3 has 14 residues. The CDR3 region has the DNA TGCAGTGCTACCGGGACAGCGATCTCCTACGAGCAGTACTTC. Its translation: CSATGTAISYEQYF.

In this sample, this clonotype turned up a few times. The V and J genes are TRBV7-2 and TRBJ2-5; D is unclear. The CDR3 runs to 14 residues. Germline V lookup: CDR1 SGHTA, CDR2 FQGNSA. V lost 3 bases and J 7 bases, leaving 15 bases between the germline ends. CDR3 region: CASSFPIPPLTQYF. DNA for the CDR3: TGTGCCAGCAGCTTTCCTATCCCGCCCTTGACCCAGTACTTC.

V is TRBV6-6 and J is TRBJ1-3; D is ambiguous. Per germline, CDR1 MNHNY and CDR2 SVGAGI (reference sequence). The CDR3 totals 16 residues. V dropped 6 bases and J dropped 0 bases, with 15 bases sitting between them. This chain's CDR3 is CASSSGPILSGNTIYF. The DNA of the CDR3 is TGTGCCAGCAGCTCCGGGCCGATACTCTCTGGAAACACCATATATTTT.

The chain is built from TRBV2 and TRBJ2-1; no definite D call. The CDR3 extends over 10 amino acids. Deletions cut 5 bases from V and 10 bases from J, with 6 bases between. CDR1 SNHLY and CDR2 FYNNEI come from the germline V gene. CDR3 sequence reads: CASSHREQFF. CDR3 DNA: TGTGCCAGCAGTCACCGAGAGCAGTTCTTC.

The V call is TRBV7-8, the J call TRBJ1-5; no firm D call. CDR3 size: 16 residues. V was pared by 0 bases and J by 2 bases, with 11 bases between. Per the germline V gene, CDR1 is SGHVS and CDR2 is FQNEAQ. Written as DNA, the CDR3 is TGTGCCAGCAGCTTAGCCTGGGCGGGTGGCAATCAGCCCCAGCATTTT. Encoded protein: CASSLAWAGGNQPQHF.

The rearrangement uses TRBV7-9 and TRBJ2-4; D may be TRBD2 (5 bases). The V gene's germline CDR1 is SEHNR and CDR2 FQNEAQ (reference sequence). CDR3 size: 14 residues. The germline V and J ends were trimmed by 5 bases and 8 bases, with 16 bases remaining between them. The CDR3 reads CASSPKMRVDIQYF. The DNA for the CDR3 is TGTGCCAGCAGCCCAAAAATGAGGGTTGACATTCAGTACTTC.

This clonotype came up a few times. J is TRBJ2-1 and V is TRBV5-1; D is tentatively TRBD1 or TRBD2 (7 bases each). Germline values: CDR1 SGHRS, CDR2 YFSETQ. V lost 1 base and J 5 bases, leaving 10 bases between the germline ends. The CDR3 consists of 14 residues. CDR3 nucleotides: TGCGCCAGCAGCTTGCAGGGGGGGGACAATGAGCAGTTCTTC. Translating gives CASSLQGGDNEQFF.

This clonotype was counted only a few times. The chain couples TRBV6-6 to TRBJ1-1, with a tentative D call TRBD1 (5 bases). Trimming cost V 10 bases and J 4 bases, with 16 bases left between them. The CDR3 loop spans 13 amino acids. CDR1 is MNHNY and CDR2 is SVGAGI in the germline V gene (reference sequence). For the CDR3, the DNA is TGTGCCACCTCGCCAGGGCTCGGCACTGAAGCTTTCTTT. Translated, it gives CATSPGLGTEAFF.